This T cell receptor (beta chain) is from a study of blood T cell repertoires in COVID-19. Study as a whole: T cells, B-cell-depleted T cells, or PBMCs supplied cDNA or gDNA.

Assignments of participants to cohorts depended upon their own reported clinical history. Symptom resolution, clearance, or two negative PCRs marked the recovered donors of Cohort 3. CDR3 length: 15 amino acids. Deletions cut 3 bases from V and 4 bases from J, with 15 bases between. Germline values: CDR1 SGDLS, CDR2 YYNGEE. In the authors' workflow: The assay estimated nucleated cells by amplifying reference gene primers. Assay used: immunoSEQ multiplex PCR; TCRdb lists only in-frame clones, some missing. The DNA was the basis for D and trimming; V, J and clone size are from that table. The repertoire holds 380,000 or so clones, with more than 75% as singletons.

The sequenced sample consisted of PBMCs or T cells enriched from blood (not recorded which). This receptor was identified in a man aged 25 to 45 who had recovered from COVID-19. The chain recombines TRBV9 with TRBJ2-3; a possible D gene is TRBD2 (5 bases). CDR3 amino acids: CASSGGSDQADTQYF. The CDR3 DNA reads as TGTGCCAGCAGCGGAGGGAGCGACCAGGCAGATACGCAGTATTTT.